This TCR beta chain was captured in a study of cytomegalovirus exposure and HLA in healthy donors. Vbeta (60) and Jbeta (13) primers were used in the PCR. Method: immunoSEQ multiplex PCR; TCRdb's copy keeps in-frame clones and lacks some. The sample consists of around 100,000 clones, roughly 78% of them appearing once. With regard to this clone: Antigen specificity is unknown.

Findings and caveats of the study: Equally common other TCR beta chains were less clonally expanded than HLA-associated ones, a later analysis found. Confirmation in vitro established that a few CMV-associated chains were specific for CMV antigens.

The sequenced sample consisted of PBMCs. The source is a woman aged 35 to 49 in good health and CMV-seropositive.

This CDR3 is CASSVGGVGELFF. In DNA, the CDR3 is TGTGCCAGCAGCGTAGGCGGGGTCGGGGAGCTGTTTTTT. The V call is TRBV9, the J call TRBJ2-2; perhaps TRBD2 as D (6 bases). Per germline, CDR1 SGDLS and CDR2 YYNGEE. Trimming left V 0 bases short and J 7 bases short, with 7 bases between. This CDR3 is 13 amino acids long. The full variable domain, completed using reference TRBV9 and TRBJ2-2, is DSGVTQTPKHLITATGQRVTLRCSPRSGDLSVYWYQQSLDQGLQFLIQYYNGEERAKGNILERFSAQQFPDLHSELNLSSLELGDSALYFCASSVGGVGELFFGEGSRLTVL.